Below are 20 T cell receptor beta chains sequenced from a single sample in a study of shared clonotypes between healthy human individuals. Profiling relied on immunoSEQ multiplex PCR, and the TCRdb table lists in-frame clones only, not all of them. The sample lists 2 million to 3 million clones, just over 90% occurring once. Sequenced: naive CD4+ T cells sorted from blood. Noted subset: CD45RA+ positively selected. All receptors derive from a man aged 18 to 30 in good health.

The V gene is TRBV18, the J gene TRBJ2-7; 13 positions match TRBD2. This CDR3 is 16 amino acids long. Germline V gives CDR1 KGHSH, CDR2 LQKENI. The ends lost 5 bases at V and 4 bases at J; junction bases unmatched: 8. The CDR3 reads CASSSRTSGSLYEQYF. The DNA for the CDR3 is TGTGCCAGCTCATCCCGGACTAGCGGGAGTCTGTACGAGCAGTACTTC.

Only one count was recorded for this clone. The chain employs TRBV5-1 and TRBJ2-7, with 9 bases that match TRBD1. This CDR3 contains 15 residues. V gave up 3 bases and J gave up 0 bases; unmatched junction bases: 4. Germline loops: CDR1 SGHRS, CDR2 YFSETQ. CDR3 in amino acids: CASSSTGGSSYEQYF. The CDR3 DNA follows: TGCGCCAGCAGCTCCACAGGGGGCTCCTCCTACGAGCAGTACTTC.

This chain uses TRBV5-4 with TRBJ2-5; 7 bases agree with TRBD2. From germline, CDR1 is SGHNT and CDR2 YYREEE (reference sequence). CDR3 size: 15 residues. V was clipped by 3 bases and J by 5 bases; unmatched bases: 10. As DNA, the CDR3 is TGTGCCAGCAGCTCGACTAGCCCGAGAACGGAGACCCAGTACTTC. Encoded protein: CASSSTSPRTETQYF.

The chain employs TRBV7-9 and TRBJ2-3; TRBD1 might be the D (6 bases). In germline, CDR1 is SEHNR, CDR2 FQNEAQ (reference sequence). The CDR3 spans 14 residues. Trimming took off 4 bases at V and 5 bases at J, with 13 bases between the two ends. This chain's CDR3 is CASSSYRVGDTQYF. CDR3 sequence (DNA): TGTGCCAGCAGCTCTTACAGGGTCGGAGATACGCAGTATTTT.

The chain recombines TRBV6-1 with TRBJ1-5; TRBD1 agrees at 7 bases. Germline V CDR1 and CDR2: MNHNS, SASEGT. CDR3 size: 19 residues. V trimming: 2 bases; J trimming: 1 base; junction bases outside the gene matches: 14. In DNA form, the CDR3 reads TGTGCCAGCAGTGAAAGAAGGGACAGATCCTTAATGAGCAATCAGCCCCAGCATTTT. Translation: CASSERRDRSLMSNQPQHF.

The count of this clone is one. The chain carries TRBV28 and TRBJ2-7, with D unclear. This CDR3 is 15 amino acids long. V lost 2 bases, J lost 1 base, and 12 bases lay in between. Germline CDR1 and CDR2: MDHEN and SYDVKM. The CDR3 region has the DNA TGTGCCAGCAGTTTAGCGTCGGCGAGTTCCTACGAGCAGTACTTC. Translating gives CASSLASASSYEQYF.

This chain joins TRBV4-1 and TRBJ1-1; the D is unclear. V was trimmed by 3 bases and J by 8 bases, leaving 16 bases between them. The CDR3 has 14 residues. Looked up from germline, CDR1 is MGHRA and CDR2 is YSYEKL. DNA of the CDR3: TGCGCCAGCAGCCACCTGGACTCGCGAGCAGAAGCTTTCTTT. Its translation is CASSHLDSRAEAFF.

This clone appeared a single time. This chain uses TRBV5-6 with TRBJ2-2, with no clear D. This CDR3 has 12 amino acids. With 2 bases removed from V and 6 bases from J, the gap between germline ends came to 5 bases. CDR1 and CDR2 from the germline V gene are SGHDT and YYEEEE. CDR3 sequence reads: CASSFPAGELFF. CDR3 sequence (DNA): TGTGCCAGCAGCTTCCCCGCCGGGGAGCTGTTTTTT.

The V call is TRBV25-1, the J call TRBJ1-3; 7 nucleotides align to TRBD1. This CDR3 region has 13 residues. Trimming at V came to 7 bases and at J to 3 bases, leaving 3 bases not matched to a gene. In germline, CDR1 is MGHDK, CDR2 SYGVNS. The DNA of the CDR3 is TGTGCCAGCAAAGGGGGCCGTGGAAACACCATATATTTT. Its translation is CASKGGRGNTIYF. The variable domain in full, with the rest retrieved from reference TRBV25-1 and TRBJ1-3, is EADIYQTPRYLVIGTGKKITLECSQTMGHDKMYWYQQDPGMELHLIHYSYGVNSTEKGDLSSESTVSRIRTEHFPLTLESARPSHTSQYLCASKGGRGNTIYFGEGSWLTVV.

This clone has a handful of counts. V gene TRBV9 combines with J gene TRBJ1-1; TRBD1 might be the D (5 bases). V was trimmed by 4 bases and J by 2 bases, leaving 18 bases between them. The CDR3 has 16 residues. Looked up from germline, CDR1 is SGDLS and CDR2 is YYNGEE. CDR3 sequence reads: CASSSHPTGRNTEAFF. CDR3 in DNA: TGTGCCAGCAGCTCCCACCCCACAGGTAGAAACACTGAAGCTTTCTTT.

The chain carries TRBV10-3 and TRBJ2-5, with D tentatively TRBD2 (5 bases). Germline V lookup: CDR1 ENHRY, CDR2 SYGVKD. The CDR3 length is 13 residues. V lost 5 bases and J 1 base, leaving 8 bases between the germline ends. The CDR3 loop reads CAISSGPQETQYF. As DNA, the CDR3 is TGTGCCATCAGTAGCGGTCCCCAAGAGACCCAGTACTTC.

The V gene is TRBV6-6, the J gene TRBJ1-2, with D perhaps TRBD1 (6 bases). CDR3 length: 13 amino acids. CDR1 and CDR2 (germline): MNHNY, SVGAGI (reference sequence). Trimming removed 2 bases from V and 3 bases from J, with 7 bases in between. The chain's CDR3 is CASSYHRDYGYTF. Written as DNA, the CDR3 is TGTGCCAGCAGTTACCACAGGGACTATGGCTACACCTTC.

DNA for the CDR3: TGTGCCAGCTCATTAGCGGGAGTAGCGGGAGTAGCTGAGCAGTTCTTC. Its translation: CASSLAGVAGVAEQFF. The rearrangement links TRBV18 to TRBJ2-1; 9 bases agree with TRBD2. The V and J ends lost 5 bases and 9 bases, in that order; junction bases with no gene match: 14. CDR3 length equals 16 residues. Germline V lookup: CDR1 KGHSH, CDR2 LQKENI.

The chain carries TRBV5-1 and TRBJ2-3; D gene uncertain. Germline lookup yields CDR1 SGHRS and CDR2 YFSETQ. There are 15 residues in the CDR3. V shed 4 bases and J shed 1 base, with 13 bases lying between them. The CDR3 DNA reads as TGCGCCAGCAGCGTTGGTAACATTGGCACAGATACGCAGTATTTT. Translated: CASSVGNIGTDTQYF.

The J gene is TRBJ1-4, the V gene TRBV7-9, with TRBD1 identical over 8 bases. The ends lost 3 bases at V and 5 bases at J; junction bases unmatched: 8. Germline CDR1 is SEHNR and CDR2 is FQNEAQ (reference sequence). The CDR3 loop spans 16 amino acids. The CDR3 here is CASSFQGAVFNEKLFF. The CDR3 DNA is TGTGCCAGCAGCTTCCAGGGGGCGGTATTCAATGAAAAACTGTTTTTT.

This clone was counted a single time. The chain recombines TRBV10-3 with TRBJ2-5; 9 bases match TRBD1. The germline V gene encodes CDR1 ENHRY and CDR2 SYGVKD. The CDR3 is 14 amino acids. J lost 5 bases, V lost 4 bases, and 5 bases had no gene match. The CDR3 nucleotides are TGTGCCATCAGTGGGACAGGGGTGATCGAGACCCAGTACTTC. It yields the protein CAISGTGVIETQYF.

V gene TRBV29-1 combines with J gene TRBJ2-3; 7 positions match TRBD1. J lost 1 base, V lost 6 bases, and 31 bases had no gene match. This CDR3 spans 22 amino acids. The germline V gene has CDR1 SQVTM and CDR2 ANQGSEA. The CDR3 region is CSVGPPVTRPKDSRGRTDTQYF. In DNA form, the CDR3 reads TGCAGCGTCGGCCCACCCGTAACCCGACCCAAAGATAGTAGGGGGCGCACAGATACGCAGTATTTT.

This clone was counted a few times. V usage is TRBV27 and J usage is TRBJ1-6, with D unclear. The CDR3 has 15 residues. V gave up 6 bases and J gave up 3 bases, with 12 bases separating them. Germline V lookup: CDR1 MNHEY, CDR2 SMNVEV (reference sequence). DNA of the CDR3: TGTGCCAGCAGCCCCTGGCAGAGCTATAATTCACCCCTCCACTTT. It codes for CASSPWQSYNSPLHF.

Only a few counts were recorded for this clone. This chain uses TRBV2 with TRBJ1-1; D might be TRBD1 (5 bases). CDR3 length: 15 amino acids. V was cut by 6 bases and J by 4 bases, with 18 bases left in between. The germline V gene encodes CDR1 SNHLY and CDR2 FYNNEI. The CDR3 loop is CASRWGSGSPTEAFF. CDR3 nucleotide sequence: TGTGCCAGCAGGTGGGGGTCGGGGTCACCCACTGAAGCTTTCTTT.

J is TRBJ2-5 and V is TRBV7-8, with TRBD1 matching 8 bases. J was trimmed by 6 bases and V by 1 base; bases with no gene match: 7. The germline V gene encodes CDR1 SGHVS and CDR2 FQNEAQ. The CDR3 totals 15 residues. The CDR3 sequence: CASSLVWTGRQTQYF. The CDR3 region has the DNA TGTGCCAGCAGCTTAGTGTGGACAGGGCGACAGACCCAGTACTTC.